These 11 T cell receptor beta chains were all obtained from the same sample, sequenced in a study of T cells in Graves' hyperthyroidism and ophthalmopathy. RNA transcripts yielded amplified TCR beta CDR3 regions. When the TCR CDR3 underwent first-round RT-PCR, the HTBI primer set was used. Each CDR3 protein gets one entry after TCRdb re-called the multiplex PCR reads with MiXCR. The data hold hundreds of thousands of distinct CDR3 sequences, with 45% observed a single time. The sample comprised peripheral blood or thyroid tissue (not recorded which). The receptors here all came from an adult man with Graves' disease, either hyperthyroidism or ophthalmopathy (not recorded which).

This clonotype occurred once. This chain connects TRBV10-3 to TRBJ1-6; 8 positions agree with TRBD1. V was clipped by 7 bases and J by 9 bases; unmatched bases: 2. CDR1 ENHRY and CDR2 SYGVKD come from the germline V gene. CDR3 length: 12 amino acids. For the CDR3, the DNA is TGTGCCATCAATGACAGGGGTTCACCCCTCCACTTT. Amino acid sequence: CAINDRGSPLHF.

This clonotype was seen a handful of times. V gene TRBV29-1 combines with J gene TRBJ1-3; a possible D gene is TRBD1 (5 bases). There are 13 residues in the CDR3. The germline V gene has CDR1 SQVTM and CDR2 ANQGSEA. Trimming removed 6 bases at V and 8 bases at J, with 17 bases between. CDR3 in DNA: TGCAGCGTATTGGGACCCTATGGCTACACCATATATTTT. Protein product: CSVLGPYGYTIYF.

The chain employs TRBV25-1 and TRBJ2-5; 7 nucleotides agree with TRBD1. The CDR3 has 13 residues. The V gene's germline CDR1 is MGHDK and CDR2 SYGVNS. J gave up 7 bases and V 2 bases, and 4 bases lay outside the gene matches. The CDR3 sequence is CASSEVTGVTQYF. CDR3 DNA sequence: TGTGCCAGCAGTGAAGTAACAGGGGTGACCCAGTACTTC.

In this sample, this clonotype turned up many times. The chain links TRBV7-9 to TRBJ2-7; TRBD1 matches at 8 bases. This CDR3 is 14 amino acids long. CDR1 SEHNR and CDR2 FQNEAQ come from the germline V gene (reference sequence). V shed 6 bases and J 4 bases; nucleotides not matched to a gene: 8. CDR3 sequence (DNA): TGTGCCAGCAGTCCGAGACAGGGGCGGTACGAGCAGTACTTC. Translating it yields CASSPRQGRYEQYF. Full variable domain (rest looked up from reference TRBV7-9 and TRBJ2-7): DTGVSQNPRHKITKRGQNVTFRCDPISEHNRLYWYRQTLGQGPEFLTYFQNEAQLEKSRLLSDRFSAERPKGSFSTLEIQRTEQGDSAMYLCASSPRQGRYEQYFGPGTRLTVT.

This clonotype showed up just once. V gene TRBV25-1 combines with J gene TRBJ2-7, with D maybe TRBD1 (6 bases). This CDR3 region has 13 residues. CDR1 and CDR2 (germline): MGHDK, SYGVNS. The V end lost 8 bases, the J end lost 2 bases, and 13 bases lay between the germline ends. The CDR3 sequence: CASSGHLPYEQYF. The CDR3 DNA follows: TGTGCCAGCTCGGGACACCTGCCCTACGAGCAGTACTTC.

V usage is TRBV29-1 and J usage is TRBJ1-6, with TRBD1 identical over 9 bases. The CDR3 is 13 amino acids. V lost 4 bases to trimming and J lost 10 bases; unmatched junction nucleotides: 5. The V gene's germline CDR1 is SQVTM and CDR2 ANQGSEA. The CDR3: CSVVQGAGSPLHF. In DNA form, the CDR3 reads TGCAGCGTTGTACAGGGGGCTGGATCACCCCTCCACTTT.

The chain recombines TRBV19 with TRBJ1-2; D unclear. Germline CDR1 is LNHDA and CDR2 is SQIVND (reference sequence). V dropped 3 bases and J dropped 5 bases, with 16 bases sitting between them. This CDR3 has 15 amino acids. The DNA of the CDR3 is TGTGCCAGTAGTATGGTTGCGGAGCGGGCATATGGCTACACCTTC. Its translation is CASSMVAERAYGYTF. Looking up the rest from reference TRBV19 and TRBJ1-2 gives the full variable domain: DGGITQSPKYLFRKEGQNVTLSCEQNLNHDAMYWYRQDPGQGLRLIYYSQIVNDFQKGDIAEGYSVSREKKESFPLTVTSAQKNPTAFYLCASSMVAERAYGYTFGSGTRLTVV.

The gene calls are TRBV20-1 and TRBJ2-7; 16 bases match TRBD2. V gave up 5 bases and J gave up 6 bases; unmatched junction bases: 4. The germline gives CDR1 DFQATT, CDR2 SNEGSKA (reference sequence). This CDR3 is 14 amino acids long. CDR3: CSAGGTSGRVEQYF. The CDR3, as DNA: TGCAGTGCTGGGGGGACTAGCGGGAGGGTCGAGCAGTACTTC.

The J gene is TRBJ1-2, the V gene TRBV5-1; 11 positions match TRBD1. With V trimmed by 3 bases and J by 5 bases, 3 bases remained unmatched. CDR3 length: 14 amino acids. CDR1 SGHRS and CDR2 YFSETQ come from the germline V gene. CDR3 nucleotides: TGCGCCAGCAGCTGGGGACAGGGGGGATATGGCTACACCTTC. This sequence encodes CASSWGQGGYGYTF. The whole variable domain, remainder taken from reference TRBV5-1 and TRBJ1-2, is KAGVTQTPRYLIKTRGQQVTLSCSPISGHRSVSWYQQTPGQGLQFLFEYFSETQRNKGNFPGRFSGRQFSNSRSEMNVSTLELGDSALYLCASSWGQGGYGYTFGSGTRLTVV.

The rearrangement uses TRBV24-1 and TRBJ1-5; TRBD1 matches 8 bases. Germline CDR1 is KGHDR and CDR2 is SFDVKD. The CDR3 consists of 15 residues. The ends lost 11 bases at V and 4 bases at J; junction bases unmatched: 12. CDR3 DNA: TGTGCCAGCACTCCTACTCGGACAGGGAATCAGCCCCAGCATTTT. Translated, it gives CASTPTRTGNQPQHF.

This clonotype was seen ten or more times. The chain links TRBV7-2 to TRBJ2-5; maybe TRBD2 (6 bases). The CDR3 is 14 amino acids. V lost 4 bases and J lost 5, with 14 bases in between. The V gene's germline CDR1 is SGHTA and CDR2 FQGNSA. Here the CDR3 reads CASSSTRLAETQYF. The CDR3 DNA is TGTGCCAGCAGCTCGACTCGGCTAGCGGAGACCCAGTACTTC.